Below are 14 T cell receptor beta chains sequenced from a single sample in a study of T cell responses to AZD1222 COVID-19 vaccine. Repertoires were generated with immunoSEQ multiplex PCR, while TCRdb's copy carries only in-frame clones and drops some. Counted here are some 150,000 clones, approximately 88% occurring once; the ten biggest clones make up roughly 2%. Specimen: peripheral blood, collected on day 0 of AZD1222 vaccination. The receptors originated from an adult in good health.

The chain couples TRBV9 to TRBJ2-5; D uncertain. This CDR3 comprises 14 residues. The V gene's germline CDR1 is SGDLS and CDR2 YYNGEE. Trimming took 0 bases from V and 2 from J, leaving 8 bases between them. The CDR3 reads CASSVGQPQETQYF. The CDR3 region has the DNA TGTGCCAGCAGCGTAGGGCAGCCTCAAGAGACCCAGTACTTC. Drawing the rest from reference TRBV9 and TRBJ2-5, the complete variable domain is DSGVTQTPKHLITATGQRVTLRCSPRSGDLSVYWYQQSLDQGLQFLIQYYNGEERAKGNILERFSAQQFPDLHSELNLSSLELGDSALYFCASSVGQPQETQYFGPGTRLLVL.

This rearrangement joins TRBV29-1 to TRBJ2-7, with 7 bases that match TRBD2. V was clipped by 0 bases and J by 2 bases; unmatched bases: 4. Germline V lookup: CDR1 SQVTM, CDR2 ANQGSEA. The CDR3 covers 14 residues. In DNA, the CDR3 is TGCAGCGTTGAAGATCGGGAGGTGGCCTACGAGCAGTACTTC. It is translated as CSVEDREVAYEQYF.

For this clone: At one end, the junction sequence differs from germline, possibly due to a read error. This sequence joins TRBV7-3 and TRBJ1-2; TRBD1 matches at 10 bases. The CDR3 is 12 residues long. Germline CDR1 is SGHTA and CDR2 is FQGTGA. The CDR3 nucleotides read TGTGCCAGCAGCTCTTCGACAGGGGGCCTTCTTTTC. It is translated as CASSSSTGGLLF.

The V gene is TRBV2, the J gene TRBJ1-2; 8 bases agree with TRBD1. There are 13 residues in the CDR3. Germline V gene lookup returns CDR1 SNHLY and CDR2 FYNNEI. After removal of 7 bases from V and 4 bases from J, the junction contained 5 bases not matched to a gene. The CDR3 nucleotides are TGTGCCAGCACCCGGGACAGGACCTATGGCTACACCTTC. Residues: CASTRDRTYGYTF.

This clone was detected only once. The rearrangement joins TRBV6-2 or TRBV6-3 to TRBJ2-2; D possibly corresponds to TRBD1 (6 bases). CDR1 and CDR2 from the germline V gene are MNHEY and SVGEGT. V was pared by 4 bases and J by 8 bases, with 11 bases between. The CDR3 is 13 residues long. The CDR3 DNA reads as TGTGCCAGCAGTTCCCAGGGGTTGGGGGAGCTGTTTTTT. It translates to CASSSQGLGELFF.

The chain joins TRBV29-1 to TRBJ2-7; D remains unclear. This CDR3 is 12 amino acids long. The V and J ends lost 4 bases and 0 bases respectively, with 7 bases between them. In germline, CDR1 is SQVTM, CDR2 ANQGSEA. The CDR3 DNA reads as TGCAGCGTTGGTTGGCCCTCCTACGAGCAGTACTTC. Translated: CSVGWPSYEQYF.

J is TRBJ2-7 and V is TRBV6-2 or TRBV6-3; 13 nucleotides align to TRBD2. J lost 5 bases, V lost 6 bases, and 7 bases had no gene match. CDR1 and CDR2 from the germline V gene are MNHEY and SVGEGT. The CDR3 is 15 residues long. CDR3 region: CASSLWTSGSDEQYF. CDR3 in DNA: TGTGCCAGCAGCCTCTGGACTAGCGGGAGCGACGAGCAGTACTTC.

The chain carries TRBV28 and TRBJ1-5; D gene ambiguous. Per germline, CDR1 MDHEN and CDR2 SYDVKM. V lost 10 bases, J lost 13 bases, and 17 bases lay in between. The CDR3 sequence is 11 residues long. The CDR3 protein is CATHGMVQQHF. The CDR3 DNA reads as TGTGCCACCCACGGGATGGTGCAGCAGCATTTT.

Concerning this clone itself: Other nucleotide sequences in the sample specify the same CDR3. This chain uses TRBV6-5 with TRBJ1-1; D remains ambiguous. The CDR3 totals 15 residues. Germline lookup yields CDR1 MNHEY and CDR2 SVGAGI. The V gene lost 0 bases and the J gene lost 1 base, with 9 bases spanning the gap. CDR3 loop: CASSYSLGGNTEAFF. The CDR3 DNA is TGTGCCAGCAGTTACTCCCTGGGCGGGAACACTGAAGCTTTCTTT.

This chain connects TRBV5-4 to TRBJ1-6; TRBD1 might be the D (6 bases). The CDR3 covers 15 residues. Germline-derived CDR1 and CDR2 are SGHNT and YYREEE (reference sequence). Deletions cut 0 bases from V and 9 bases from J, with 13 bases between. This chain's CDR3 is CASSLGPDRGSPLHF. The CDR3 coding sequence is TGTGCCAGCAGCTTGGGACCGGACAGAGGTTCACCCCTCCACTTT.

The V and J genes are TRBV30 and TRBJ2-7; possible D gene TRBD1, 6 bases. This CDR3 is built from 12 residues. Germline-derived CDR1 and CDR2 are GTSNPN and SVGIG (reference sequence). CDR3 protein: CATGLLSYEQYF. The CDR3, as DNA: TGTGCTACAGGGCTCTTATCCTACGAGCAGTACTTC.

The rearrangement links TRBV5-4 to TRBJ1-2; D might be TRBD1 (6 bases). The germline V and J ends were trimmed by 2 bases and 6 bases, with 11 bases remaining between them. CDR3 length: 13 residues. Germline V gene data show CDR1 as SGHNT and CDR2 as YYREEE (reference sequence). The CDR3 DNA reads TGTGCCAGCAGCTTCACAGGGTCCCATGGCTACACCTTC. It codes for CASSFTGSHGYTF.

The sample holds a few counts of this clone. V is TRBV19 and J is TRBJ1-2; unclear D gene. The CDR3 spans 11 residues. The V gene's germline CDR1 is LNHDA and CDR2 SQIVND (reference sequence). Deletions cut 1 base from V and 11 bases from J, with 8 bases between. For the CDR3, the DNA is TGTGCCAGTAGTATAGCCAGGATGTACACCTTC. Translating it yields CASSIARMYTF.

The rearrangement links TRBV28 to TRBJ1-5, with no clear D. CDR1 is MDHEN, CDR2 SYDVKM, per germline. This CDR3 spans 13 amino acids. V shed 6 bases and J shed 1 base, with 7 bases lying between them. The CDR3 region has the DNA TGTGCCAGCAGAGATCAGAGCAATCAGCCCCAGCATTTT. The encoded protein is CASRDQSNQPQHF.